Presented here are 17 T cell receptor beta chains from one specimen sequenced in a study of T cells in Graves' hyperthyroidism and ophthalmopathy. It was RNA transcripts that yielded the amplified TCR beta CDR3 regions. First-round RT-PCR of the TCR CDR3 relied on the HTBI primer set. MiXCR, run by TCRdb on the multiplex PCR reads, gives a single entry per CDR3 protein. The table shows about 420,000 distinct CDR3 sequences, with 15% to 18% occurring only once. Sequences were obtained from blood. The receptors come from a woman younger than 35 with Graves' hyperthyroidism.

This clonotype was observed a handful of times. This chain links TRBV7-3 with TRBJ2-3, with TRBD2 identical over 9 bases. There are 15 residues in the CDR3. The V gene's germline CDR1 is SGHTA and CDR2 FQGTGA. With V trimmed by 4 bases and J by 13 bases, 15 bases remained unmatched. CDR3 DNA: TGTGCCAGCAGCTCTCAAGATACGGCTTCTAGCGGGAAGTATTTT. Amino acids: CASSSQDTASSGKYF. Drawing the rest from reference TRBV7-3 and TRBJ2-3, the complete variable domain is GAGVSQTPSNKVTEKGKYVELRCDPISGHTALYWYRQSLGQGPEFLIYFQGTGAADDSGLPNDRFFAVRPEGSVSTLKIQRTERGDSAVYLCASSSQDTASSGKYFGPGTRLTVL.

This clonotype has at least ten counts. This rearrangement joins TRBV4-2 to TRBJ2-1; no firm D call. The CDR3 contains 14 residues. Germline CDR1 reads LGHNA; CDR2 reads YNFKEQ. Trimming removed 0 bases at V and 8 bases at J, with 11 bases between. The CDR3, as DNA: TGTGCCAGCAGCCAAGATCGGCCGGGCGATGAGCAGTTCTTC. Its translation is CASSQDRPGDEQFF.

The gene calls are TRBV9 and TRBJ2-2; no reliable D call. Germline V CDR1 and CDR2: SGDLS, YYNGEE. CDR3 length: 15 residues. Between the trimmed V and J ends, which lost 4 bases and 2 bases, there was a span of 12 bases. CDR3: CASSPGSANTGELFF. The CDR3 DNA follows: TGTGCCAGCAGCCCCGGGTCAGCCAACACCGGGGAGCTGTTTTTT.

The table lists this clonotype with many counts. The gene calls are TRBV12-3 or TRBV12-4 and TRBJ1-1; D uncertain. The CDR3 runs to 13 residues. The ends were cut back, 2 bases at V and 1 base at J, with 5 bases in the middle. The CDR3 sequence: CASSLLTNTEAFF. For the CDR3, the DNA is TGTGCCAGCAGTTTATTAACGAACACTGAAGCTTTCTTT.

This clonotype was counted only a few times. The CDR3 sequence is CASSQDSSLNSPLHF. Written as DNA, the CDR3 is TGCGCCAGCAGCCAAGACAGTAGCCTCAATTCACCCCTCCACTTT. The V and J genes are TRBV4-3 and TRBJ1-6; D not certain. Trimming shortened V by 0 bases and J by 7 bases, and 10 bases separated the two germline ends. In germline, CDR1 is LGHNA, CDR2 YSLEER. The CDR3 is 15 amino acids.

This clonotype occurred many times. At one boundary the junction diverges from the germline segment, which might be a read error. The CDR3 loop reads CASSPRDKATSPLHF. DNA for the CDR3: TGTGCCAGCTCCCCACGGGATAAAGCGACTTCACCCCTCCACTTT. The chain is built from TRBV18 and TRBJ1-6, with D uncertain. The CDR3 consists of 15 residues. CDR1 is KGHSH, CDR2 LQKENI, per germline. Full variable domain (remainder filled in from reference TRBV18 and TRBJ1-6): NAGVMQNPRHLVRRRGQEARLRCSPMKGHSHVYWYRQLPEEGLKFMVYLQKENIIDESGMPKERFSAEFPKEGPSILRIQQVVRGDSAAYFCASSPRDKATSPLHFGNGTRLTVT.

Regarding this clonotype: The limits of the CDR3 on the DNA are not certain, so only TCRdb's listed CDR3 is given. The CDR3 loop reads CASSSGQGIKTQYF. The chain uses TRBV3-1 and TRBJ2-5; the D call of TRBD1 is as the table states it, not checked on the DNA. From germline, CDR1 is LGHDT and CDR2 YNNKEL (reference sequence). The CDR3 comprises 14 residues, both ends counted.

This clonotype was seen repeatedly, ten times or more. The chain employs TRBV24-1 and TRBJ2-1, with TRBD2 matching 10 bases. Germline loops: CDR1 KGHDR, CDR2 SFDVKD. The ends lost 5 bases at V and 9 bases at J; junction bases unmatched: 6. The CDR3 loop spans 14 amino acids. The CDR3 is CATSGSGGAGEQFF. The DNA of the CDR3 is TGTGCCACCAGTGGGAGCGGGGGGGCCGGTGAGCAGTTCTTC.

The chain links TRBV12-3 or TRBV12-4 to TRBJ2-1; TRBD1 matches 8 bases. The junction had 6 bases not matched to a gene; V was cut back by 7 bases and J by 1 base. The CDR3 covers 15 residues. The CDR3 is CASTSDRASYNEQFF. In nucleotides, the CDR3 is TGTGCCAGCACCTCGGACAGGGCATCCTACAATGAGCAGTTCTTC.

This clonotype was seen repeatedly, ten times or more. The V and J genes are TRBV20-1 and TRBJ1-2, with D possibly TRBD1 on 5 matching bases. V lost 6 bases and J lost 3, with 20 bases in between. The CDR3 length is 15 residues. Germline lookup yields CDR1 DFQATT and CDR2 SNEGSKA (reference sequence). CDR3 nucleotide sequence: TGCAGTGCCTCCGACTCTGGGGCTCAGCACTATGGCTACACCTTC. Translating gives CSASDSGAQHYGYTF.

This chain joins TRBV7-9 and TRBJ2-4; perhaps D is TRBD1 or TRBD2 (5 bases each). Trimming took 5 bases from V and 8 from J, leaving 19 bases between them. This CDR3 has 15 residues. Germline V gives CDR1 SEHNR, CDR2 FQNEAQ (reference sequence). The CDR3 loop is CASSPYGTFGDIQYF. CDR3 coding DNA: TGTGCCAGCAGCCCCTACGGGACCTTCGGAGACATTCAGTACTTC.

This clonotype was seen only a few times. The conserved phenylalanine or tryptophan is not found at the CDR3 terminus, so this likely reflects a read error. This CDR3 is CASSQGLWGTYEQYL. Here the CDR3 DNA reads TGTGCCAGCAGCCAAGGGCTCTGGGGCACCTACGAGCAGTACCTC. The chain employs TRBV3-1 and TRBJ2-7, with D possibly TRBD1 on 5 matching bases. Looked up from germline, CDR1 is LGHDT and CDR2 is YNNKEL (reference sequence). Trimming stripped 1 base from V and 2 bases from J, with 12 bases between. CDR3 length: 15 residues.

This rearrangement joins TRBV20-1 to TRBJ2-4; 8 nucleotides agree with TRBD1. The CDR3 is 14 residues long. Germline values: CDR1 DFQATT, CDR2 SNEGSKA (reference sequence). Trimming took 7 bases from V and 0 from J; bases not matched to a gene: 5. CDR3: CSVRQGIAKNIQYF. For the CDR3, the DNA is TGCAGTGTAAGACAGGGGATAGCCAAAAACATTCAGTACTTC.

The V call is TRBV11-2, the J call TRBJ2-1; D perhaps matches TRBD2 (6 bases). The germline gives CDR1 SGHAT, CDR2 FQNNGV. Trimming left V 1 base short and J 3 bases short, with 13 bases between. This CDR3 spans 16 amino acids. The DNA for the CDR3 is TGTGCCAGCAGCTTAGTTGCGGGGACCTTCTACAATGAGCAGTTCTTC. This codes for CASSLVAGTFYNEQFF. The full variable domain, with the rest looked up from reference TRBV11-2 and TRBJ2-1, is EAGVAQSPRYKIIEKRQSVAFWCNPISGHATLYWYQQILGQGPKLLIQFQNNGVVDDSQLPKDRFSAERLKGVDSTLKIQPAKLEDSAVYLCASSLVAGTFYNEQFFGPGTRLTVL.

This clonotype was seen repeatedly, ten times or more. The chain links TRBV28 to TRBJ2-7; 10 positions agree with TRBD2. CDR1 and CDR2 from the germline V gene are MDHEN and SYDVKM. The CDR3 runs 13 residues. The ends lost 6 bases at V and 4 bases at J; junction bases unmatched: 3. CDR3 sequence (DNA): TGTGCCAGCAGACCGACTAGCGGGTACGAGCAGTACTTC. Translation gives CASRPTSGYEQYF.

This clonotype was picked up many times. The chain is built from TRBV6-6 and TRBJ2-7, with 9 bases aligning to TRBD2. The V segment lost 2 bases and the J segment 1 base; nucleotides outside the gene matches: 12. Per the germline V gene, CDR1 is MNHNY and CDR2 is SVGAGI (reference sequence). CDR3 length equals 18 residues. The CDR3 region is CASSYQLGAGGSSYEQYF. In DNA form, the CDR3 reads TGTGCCAGCAGTTACCAGTTAGGGGCGGGAGGGTCGTCCTACGAGCAGTACTTC.

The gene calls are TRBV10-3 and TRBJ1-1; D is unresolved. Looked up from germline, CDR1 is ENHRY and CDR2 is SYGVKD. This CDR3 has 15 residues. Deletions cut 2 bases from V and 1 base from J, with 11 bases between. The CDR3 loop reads CAISELTGENTEAFF. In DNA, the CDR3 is TGTGCCATCAGTGAGCTCACGGGCGAGAACACTGAAGCTTTCTTT.